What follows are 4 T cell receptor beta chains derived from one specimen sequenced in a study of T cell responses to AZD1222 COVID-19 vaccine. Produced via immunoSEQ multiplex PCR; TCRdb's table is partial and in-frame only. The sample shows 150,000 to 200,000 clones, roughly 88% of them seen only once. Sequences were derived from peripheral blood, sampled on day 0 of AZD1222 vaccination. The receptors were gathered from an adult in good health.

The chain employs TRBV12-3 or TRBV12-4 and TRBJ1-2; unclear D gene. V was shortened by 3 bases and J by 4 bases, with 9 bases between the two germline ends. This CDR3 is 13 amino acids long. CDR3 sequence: CASSFQVTYGYTF. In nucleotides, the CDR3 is TGTGCCAGCAGTTTTCAGGTTACCTATGGCTACACCTTC.

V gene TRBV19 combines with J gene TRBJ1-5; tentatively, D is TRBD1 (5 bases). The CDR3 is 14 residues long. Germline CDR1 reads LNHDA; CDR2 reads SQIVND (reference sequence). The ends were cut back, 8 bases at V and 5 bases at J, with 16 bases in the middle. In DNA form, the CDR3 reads TGTGCCAGTTTAGGGACGGCCTCACATCAGCCCCAGCATTTT. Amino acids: CASLGTASHQPQHF.

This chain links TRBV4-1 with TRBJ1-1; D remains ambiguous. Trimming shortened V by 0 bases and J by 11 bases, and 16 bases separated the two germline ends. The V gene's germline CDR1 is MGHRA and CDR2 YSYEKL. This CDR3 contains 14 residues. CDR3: CASSQDRTRDEAFF. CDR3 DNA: TGCGCCAGCAGCCAAGATCGGACCCGAGACGAGGCTTTCTTT.

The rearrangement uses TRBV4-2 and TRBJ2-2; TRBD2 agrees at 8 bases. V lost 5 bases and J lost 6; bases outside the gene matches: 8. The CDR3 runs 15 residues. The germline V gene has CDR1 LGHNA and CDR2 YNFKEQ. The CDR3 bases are TGTGCCAGCAGCGAGGCAGCGGGGGATCCCGGGGAGCTGTTTTTT. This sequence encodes CASSEAAGDPGELFF.